The T cell receptor (beta chain) described here comes from a study of T cells in Graves' hyperthyroidism and ophthalmopathy. The V end was cut by 0 bases, the J end by 3 bases, with 16 bases between. CDR3 length: 16 amino acids. Germline V gene sequence: CDR1 SGHNT, CDR2 YYREEE (reference sequence). Authors of the study amplified TCR beta CDR3 regions from RNA transcripts. The primer set for the first-round RT-PCR of the TCR CDR3 was HTBI. From the multiplex PCR reads, TCRdb called clonotypes with MiXCR, one entry per CDR3 protein. The sample includes some 510,000 distinct CDR3 sequences, about a fifth of them seen just once. Newly diagnosed patients aged 18 to 65 had hyperthyroidism of under 2 months' duration.

The receptor comes from a young man with Graves' hyperthyroidism. J is TRBJ2-7 and V is TRBV5-4; D perhaps matches TRBD1 (5 bases). Sequencing input: blood. CDR3 DNA: TGTGCCAGCAGCTTGGTCTCTGGGCAGGGCCGCTACGAGCAGTACTTC. Protein: CASSLVSGQGRYEQYF.